What follows is one T cell receptor (beta chain) and its context. Its antigen is unidentified. TCRdb itself ran the PCR reads through MiXCR, one entry per CDR3 protein. The sample records about half a million distinct CDR3 sequences, around 23% being singletons. The CDR3 is 17 residues long. Germline loops: CDR1 MNHNS, CDR2 SASEGT. V gave up 2 bases and J gave up 0 bases; unmatched junction bases: 8. This entry comes from a study of molecular identifiers for immune sequencing clone quantification. Study findings and constraints: Identical barcode-sharing TCR molecules could lead to underestimated sizes for highly expanded clones.

The authors gated naive CD8 T cells as CD8+CD4-CCR7+CD45RA+ for sorting. The sample consisted of naive CD8+ T cells from blood, with Jurkat cell RNA spiked in. Subset specified: FACS-sorted CD8+CD4-CCR7+CD45RA+ naive T cells. This receptor was obtained from a human donor in good health. Some libraries in this study had Jurkat cell RNA spiked in. This chain links TRBV6-1 with TRBJ2-7, with 9 nucleotides matching TRBD1. For the CDR3, the DNA is TGTGCCAGCAGTGAATTCTCCGGGACAGGGATCTCCTACGAGCAGTACTTC. This translates into CASSEFSGTGISYEQYF.